The 29 T cell receptor beta chains below all came from one sample that was sequenced in a study of T-cell memory formation after mild COVID-19. TCRdb re-analysed the 5' RACE reads in MiXCR, keeping a single row per CDR3 protein. This repertoire shows around 140,000 distinct CDR3 sequences, under 25% found once; its top ten account for approximately 2.3%. Input material: PBMCs or a T cell subset sorted from them (not recorded which). These TCRs come from an adult woman who had mild COVID-19 (a few samples of this study predate the infection). Cell type and time point are not known.

The gene calls are TRBV4-1 and TRBJ2-1; D is uncertain. The germline V and J ends were trimmed by 0 bases and 7 bases, with 13 bases remaining between them. Germline V gives CDR1 MGHRA, CDR2 YSYEKL. This CDR3 has 15 residues. The CDR3 protein is CASSQDWSRTNEQFF. The DNA of the CDR3 is TGCGCCAGCAGCCAAGATTGGAGCCGGACGAATGAGCAGTTCTTC.

This chain uses TRBV10-3 with TRBJ2-3, with TRBD2 matching 9 bases. Trimming cost V 4 bases and J 2 bases; bases outside gene matches: 16. This CDR3 is 19 amino acids long. Germline V gene lookup returns CDR1 ENHRY and CDR2 SYGVKD. This CDR3 reads CAISVSTPSGRLATDTQYF. DNA for the CDR3: TGTGCCATCAGTGTAAGCACCCCCAGCGGGAGGCTTGCCACAGATACGCAGTATTTT.

There are a few counts of this clonotype. This sequence joins TRBV5-1 and TRBJ2-1; D is possibly TRBD2 (5 bases). CDR1 is SGHRS and CDR2 is YFSETQ in the germline V gene. The CDR3 extends over 14 amino acids. V was clipped by 0 bases and J by 4 bases, with 8 bases between them. This CDR3 reads CASSLATSYNEQFF. The CDR3 DNA follows: TGCGCCAGCAGCTTGGCCACTAGTTACAATGAGCAGTTCTTC.

The V and J genes are TRBV7-2 and TRBJ1-1; D call uncertain. Germline CDR1 SGHTA, CDR2 FQGNSA. CDR3 length: 14 residues. Deletions cut 4 bases from V and 4 bases from J, with 13 bases between. The CDR3 sequence is CASSSDPRSTEAFF. Here the CDR3 DNA reads TGTGCCAGCAGCTCAGACCCTCGGAGCACTGAAGCTTTCTTT.

Only one count was recorded for this clonotype. The chain combines TRBV30 with TRBJ1-5; possibly TRBD1 for D (5 bases). CDR1 and CDR2 from the germline V gene are GTSNPN and SVGIG (reference sequence). This CDR3 is built from 15 residues. V lost 0 bases to trimming and J lost 0 bases, with 9 bases between them. CDR3 residues: CAWSVPGSSNQPQHF. In nucleotides, the CDR3 is TGTGCCTGGAGTGTACCAGGGTCTAGCAATCAGCCCCAGCATTTT. The complete variable domain, with remaining parts taken from reference TRBV30 and TRBJ1-5, reads SQTIHQWPATLVQPVGSPLSLECTVEGTSNPNLYWYRQAAGRGLQLLFYSVGIGQISSEVPQNLSASRPQDRQFILSSKKLLLSDSGFYLCAWSVPGSSNQPQHFGDGTRLSIL.

CDR3 sequence (DNA): TGCGCCAGCAGCGTAGGAAATACAGGGGACACCTATGGCTACACCTTC. This gives the protein CASSVGNTGDTYGYTF. The chain is built from TRBV5-1 and TRBJ1-2; 7 bases align to TRBD1. Germline V gene lookup returns CDR1 SGHRS and CDR2 YFSETQ. The V and J ends lost 4 bases and 4 bases, in that order; junction bases with no gene match: 13. The CDR3 contains 16 residues. The full variable domain, rest sourced from reference TRBV5-1 and TRBJ1-2, is KAGVTQTPRYLIKTRGQQVTLSCSPISGHRSVSWYQQTPGQGLQFLFEYFSETQRNKGNFPGRFSGRQFSNSRSEMNVSTLELGDSALYLCASSVGNTGDTYGYTFGSGTRLTVV.

The J gene is TRBJ2-3, the V gene TRBV10-3; TRBD1 agrees at 7 bases. CDR1 ENHRY and CDR2 SYGVKD come from the germline V gene. The CDR3 spans 15 residues. Losses at the gene ends were 6 bases for V and 2 bases for J; bases not matched to a gene: 8. In DNA form, the CDR3 reads TGTGCCATCAGCTTGGGACAGTTCCCCACAGATACGCAGTATTTT. It specifies CAISLGQFPTDTQYF.

The chain uses TRBV12-3 or TRBV12-4 and TRBJ1-2; D gene unclear. Trimming shortened V by 10 bases and J by 2 bases, and 8 bases separated the two germline ends. CDR3 length: 11 residues. The CDR3 bases are TGTGCCATCCGACACAACTATGGCTACACCTTC. Its translation is CAIRHNYGYTF.

This clonotype was seen only a few times. This chain connects TRBV12-3 or TRBV12-4 to TRBJ2-2; 7 bases are a match to TRBD2. The CDR3 is made up of 15 amino acids. V lost 4 bases, J lost 6 bases, and 8 bases stayed unmatched. The CDR3 protein is CASSSPAGIAGELFF. In DNA form, the CDR3 reads TGTGCCAGCAGTTCCCCAGCGGGAATCGCCGGGGAGCTGTTTTTT.

This clonotype was observed a handful of times. This rearrangement joins TRBV4-3 to TRBJ2-4; perhaps D is TRBD1 or TRBD2 (7 bases each). This CDR3 contains 14 residues. Per the germline V gene, CDR1 is LGHNA and CDR2 is YSLEER. V was trimmed by 4 bases and J by 7 bases, leaving 14 bases between them. This chain's CDR3 is CASSRLRGGNIQYF. DNA for the CDR3: TGCGCCAGCAGCCGCCTCAGGGGGGGCAACATTCAGTACTTC.

This clonotype has a handful of counts. The chain carries TRBV7-8 and TRBJ2-2, with D perhaps TRBD2 (6 bases). Germline-derived CDR1 and CDR2 are SGHVS and FQNEAQ. This CDR3 has 13 amino acids. Trimming took off 5 bases at V and 7 bases at J, with 11 bases between the two ends. The CDR3 loop is CASSPTSYGELFF. Here the CDR3 DNA reads TGTGCCAGCAGCCCAACTAGCTACGGGGAGCTGTTTTTT.

V gene TRBV6-1 combines with J gene TRBJ1-5; 7 nucleotides align to TRBD1. J was trimmed by 6 bases and V by 4 bases; bases with no gene match: 12. CDR3 length equals 16 residues. From germline, CDR1 is MNHNS and CDR2 SASEGT. The CDR3 DNA is TGTGCCAGCAGTGTACCAACAGGGGTAGCAGGTCAGCCCCAGCATTTT. This encodes CASSVPTGVAGQPQHF.

This clonotype was observed at least ten times. The V gene is TRBV10-3, the J gene TRBJ2-3; 9 bases fit TRBD2. Looked up from germline, CDR1 is ENHRY and CDR2 is SYGVKD. This CDR3 has 14 amino acids. V shed 4 bases, J shed 1 base, and the junction held 0 bases outside the gene matches. The CDR3 DNA follows: TGTGCCATCAGTGGGACTAGCGGCACAGATACGCAGTATTTT. This sequence encodes CAISGTSGTDTQYF.

This clonotype was picked up a small number of times. This chain links TRBV5-1 with TRBJ2-7; 9 positions match TRBD1. The V and J ends lost 0 bases and 9 bases, in that order; junction bases with no gene match: 7. Per germline, CDR1 SGHRS and CDR2 YFSETQ. CDR3 length: 14 residues. The CDR3 nucleotides read TGCGCCAGCAGCTTGGCCGACAGGGGGAGTCCGCAGTACTTC. This sequence encodes CASSLADRGSPQYF.

CDR3 in amino acids: CATSAPGSGTYEQYF. The CDR3 DNA sequence: TGTGCCACCAGTGCTCCCGGGTCTGGGACCTACGAGCAGTACTTC. V is TRBV24-1 and J is TRBJ2-7; no clear D. This CDR3 contains 15 residues. With 5 bases removed from V and 2 bases from J, the gap between germline ends came to 15 bases. Germline V gene data show CDR1 as KGHDR and CDR2 as SFDVKD.

The chain carries TRBV5-1 and TRBJ1-3; no firm D call. V dropped 1 base and J dropped 0 bases, with 8 bases sitting between them. The CDR3 sequence is 15 residues long. Looked up from germline, CDR1 is SGHRS and CDR2 is YFSETQ. The CDR3 loop is CASSLTGDSGNTIYF. The CDR3 nucleotides are TGCGCCAGCAGCTTGACGGGCGACTCTGGAAACACCATATATTTT.

CDR3 DNA sequence: TGTGCCAGCAGCCACCGGCCGCTTGAAAAACTGTTTTTT. Protein: CASSHRPLEKLFF. The chain has TRBV3-1 and TRBJ1-4; D is ambiguous. In germline, CDR1 is LGHDT, CDR2 YNNKEL (reference sequence). The V end lost 3 bases, the J end lost 7 bases, and 9 bases lay between the germline ends. The CDR3 totals 13 residues.

This sequence joins TRBV20-1 and TRBJ2-5, with D possibly TRBD1 on 5 matching bases. The CDR3 extends over 13 amino acids. Trimming left V 5 bases short and J 1 base short, with 11 bases between. Per the germline V gene, CDR1 is DFQATT and CDR2 is SNEGSKA (reference sequence). CDR3 sequence reads: CSASRQPQETQYF. DNA of the CDR3: TGCAGTGCTTCCCGACAGCCCCAAGAGACCCAGTACTTC.

The CDR3 nucleotides are TGCAGCCATGGGGGAGGAGGCCAGAACACTGAAGCTTTCTTT. This translates into CSHGGGGQNTEAFF. The chain has TRBV29-1 and TRBJ1-1; D might be TRBD1 (5 bases). Germline CDR1 SQVTM, CDR2 ANQGSEA. The length of the CDR3 is 14 residues. V was pared by 8 bases and J by 1 base, with 17 bases between.

The chain employs TRBV23-1 and TRBJ1-5; no reliable D call. TRBV23-1 is treated as an ORF (open reading frame) with a function not yet certain. V lost 2 bases to trimming and J lost 6 bases, with 17 bases between them. This CDR3 region has 16 residues. The CDR3 DNA is TGCGCCAGCAGTCAAGGGCGGCGGTTATTGGGTCAGCCCCAGCATTTT. It specifies CASSQGRRLLGQPQHF.

The genes are TRBV5-6 and TRBJ2-5; 12 bases line up with TRBD2. V trimming: 1 base; J trimming: 4 bases; junction bases outside the gene matches: 8. The CDR3 consists of 17 residues. The germline V gene has CDR1 SGHDT and CDR2 YYEEEE. The CDR3 bases are TGTGCCAGCAGCTTGCTTGCTAGCGGGGGGGCCAGAGAGACCCAGTACTTC. It translates to CASSLLASGGARETQYF.

The V call is TRBV24-1, the J call TRBJ2-1; possible D gene TRBD2, 5 bases. This CDR3 spans 16 amino acids. The V and J ends lost 4 bases and 0 bases respectively, with 12 bases between them. Per germline, CDR1 KGHDR and CDR2 SFDVKD. The CDR3 region has the DNA TGTGCCACCAGTGACACGGACTCTTTCTCCTACAATGAGCAGTTCTTC. This sequence encodes CATSDTDSFSYNEQFF.

The V gene is TRBV24-1, the J gene TRBJ2-1, with D hard to call. The germline gives CDR1 KGHDR, CDR2 SFDVKD. Trimming shortened V by 3 bases and J by 8 bases, and 22 bases separated the two germline ends. This CDR3 comprises 17 residues. The DNA of the CDR3 is TGTGCCACCAGTGATCCCAGGCAGGCCGCACGTATAGATGAGCAGTTCTTC. Amino acids: CATSDPRQAARIDEQFF.

The chain has TRBV12-3 or TRBV12-4 and TRBJ2-5, with TRBD2 matching 9 bases. CDR3 length equals 16 residues. Losses at the gene ends were 5 bases for V and 5 bases for J; bases not matched to a gene: 12. The CDR3 loop reads CASSPPAGLAGETQYF. The CDR3 bases are TGTGCCAGCAGTCCACCAGCCGGGCTAGCGGGGGAGACCCAGTACTTC.

This clonotype has just a few counts. CDR3 residues: CASSYRTGTWVDTQYF. CDR3 bases: TGCGCCAGCAGCTACCGGACAGGGACGTGGGTAGATACGCAGTATTTT. The chain joins TRBV5-1 to TRBJ2-3; the match to TRBD1 covers 8 bases. This CDR3 is built from 16 residues. With V trimmed by 3 bases and J by 5 bases, 11 bases remained unmatched. Germline V CDR1 and CDR2: SGHRS, YFSETQ.

The table lists this clonotype with a few counts. V gene TRBV5-1 combines with J gene TRBJ2-7, with TRBD1 matching 11 bases. Looked up from germline, CDR1 is SGHRS and CDR2 is YFSETQ. This CDR3 region has 13 residues. Trimming cost V 7 bases and J 7 bases; bases outside gene matches: 7. The CDR3 DNA sequence: TGCGCCAGCGCTAAGGACAGGGGGCATGAGCAGTACTTC. Translation: CASAKDRGHEQYF.

V and J are TRBV4-2 and TRBJ2-3; D ambiguous. The CDR3 runs 14 residues. Germline CDR1 reads LGHNA; CDR2 reads YNFKEQ. The V gene lost 1 base and the J gene lost 6 bases, with 11 bases spanning the gap. The CDR3 spells CASSQARVGDTQYF. Here the CDR3 DNA reads TGTGCCAGCAGCCAAGCCCGAGTGGGGGATACGCAGTATTTT.

This chain uses TRBV5-1 with TRBJ2-7; TRBD1 agrees at 10 bases. J was trimmed by 4 bases and V by 3 bases; bases with no gene match: 1. The CDR3 length is 13 residues. Germline-derived CDR1 and CDR2 are SGHRS and YFSETQ. The CDR3 sequence is CASSWGQGYEQYF. CDR3 nucleotides: TGCGCCAGCAGCTGGGGACAGGGGTACGAGCAGTACTTC. Full variable domain (remainder filled in from reference TRBV5-1 and TRBJ2-7): KAGVTQTPRYLIKTRGQQVTLSCSPISGHRSVSWYQQTPGQGLQFLFEYFSETQRNKGNFPGRFSGRQFSNSRSEMNVSTLELGDSALYLCASSWGQGYEQYFGPGTRLTVT.

This clonotype was counted only a few times. This chain links TRBV20-1 with TRBJ2-3; D possibly corresponds to TRBD2 (6 bases). There are 13 residues in the CDR3. Trimming stripped 5 bases from V and 4 bases from J, with 13 bases between. In germline, CDR1 is DFQATT, CDR2 SNEGSKA (reference sequence). CDR3 DNA sequence: TGCAGTGCTCAACTAGCCTACCCAGATACGCAGTATTTT. It yields the protein CSAQLAYPDTQYF.